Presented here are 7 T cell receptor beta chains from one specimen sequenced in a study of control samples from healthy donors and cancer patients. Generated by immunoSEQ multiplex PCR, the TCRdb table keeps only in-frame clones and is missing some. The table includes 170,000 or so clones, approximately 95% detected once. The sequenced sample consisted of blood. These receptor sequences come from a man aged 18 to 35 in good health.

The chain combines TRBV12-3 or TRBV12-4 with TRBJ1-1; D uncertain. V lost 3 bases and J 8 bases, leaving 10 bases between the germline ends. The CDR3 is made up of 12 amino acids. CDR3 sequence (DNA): TGTGCCAGCAGTTTTCAGAGACAAGAAGCTTTCTTT. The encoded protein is CASSFQRQEAFF.

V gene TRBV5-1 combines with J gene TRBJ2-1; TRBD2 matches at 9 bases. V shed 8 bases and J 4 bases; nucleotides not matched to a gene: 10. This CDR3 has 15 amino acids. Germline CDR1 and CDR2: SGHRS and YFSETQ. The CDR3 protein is CARGGAGGLYNEQFF. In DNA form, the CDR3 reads TGCGCCAGGGGGGGAGCGGGGGGCCTATACAATGAGCAGTTCTTC.

The CDR3 loop reads CASSPEAGTYQETQYF. CDR3 nucleotide sequence: TGTGCCAGCAGCCCCGAGGCGGGAACGTACCAAGAGACCCAGTACTTC. The chain recombines TRBV28 with TRBJ2-5; TRBD2 is a possible D gene (6 bases). V was shortened by 6 bases and J by 0 bases, with 17 bases between the two germline ends. Germline assignment: CDR1 MDHEN and CDR2 SYDVKM. CDR3 length: 16 residues.

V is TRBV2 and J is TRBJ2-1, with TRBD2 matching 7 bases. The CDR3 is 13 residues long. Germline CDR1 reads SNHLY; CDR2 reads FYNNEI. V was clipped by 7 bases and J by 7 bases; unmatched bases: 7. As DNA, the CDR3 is TGTGCCAGCACTAGGGAGGGGATAAATGAGCAGTTCTTC. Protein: CASTREGINEQFF.

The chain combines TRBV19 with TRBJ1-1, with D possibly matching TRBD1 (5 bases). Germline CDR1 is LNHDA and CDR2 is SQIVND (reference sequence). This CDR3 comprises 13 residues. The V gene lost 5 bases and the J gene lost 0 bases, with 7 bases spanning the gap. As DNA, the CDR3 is TGTGCCAGTAGTTGGGGGATGAACACTGAAGCTTTCTTT. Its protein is CASSWGMNTEAFF.

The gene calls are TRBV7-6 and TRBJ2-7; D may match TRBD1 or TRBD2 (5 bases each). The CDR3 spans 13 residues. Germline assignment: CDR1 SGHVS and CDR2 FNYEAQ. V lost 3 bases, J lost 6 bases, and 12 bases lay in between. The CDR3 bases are TGTGCCAGCAGCTTGTCCATAGGGACCGAGCAGTACTTC. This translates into CASSLSIGTEQYF. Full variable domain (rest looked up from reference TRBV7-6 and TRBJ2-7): GAGVSQSPRYKVTKRGQDVALRCDPISGHVSLYWYRQALGQGPEFLTYFNYEAQQDKSGLPNDRFSAERPEGSISTLTIQRTEQRDSAMYRCASSLSIGTEQYFGPGTRLTVT.

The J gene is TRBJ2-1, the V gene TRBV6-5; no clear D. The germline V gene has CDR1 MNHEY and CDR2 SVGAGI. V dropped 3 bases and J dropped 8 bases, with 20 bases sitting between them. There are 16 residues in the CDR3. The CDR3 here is CASSYGLPGVIDEQFF. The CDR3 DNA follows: TGTGCCAGCAGTTATGGGCTGCCCGGTGTGATCGATGAGCAGTTCTTC.